The 5 T cell receptor beta chains in this list originate from one sample, sequenced in a study of blood T cell repertoires in COVID-19 (dated by TCRdb to about 2020). The method was the immunoSEQ multiplex PCR assay. As stored in TCRdb, this immuneACCESS dataset retains in-frame rearrangements with V and J assigned. A fraction of the clones does not appear; measured against another copy, unresolved V genes explain less than half of the discrepancy, and the remainder lacks a known reason. In this sample the table shows roughly 250,000 clones, roughly 89% of which occur a single time. The ten largest clones add up to about 1.5% of the sample. Sequenced input: peripheral blood. The receptors were sampled from a woman aged 40 to 55 who had recovered from COVID-19.

The rearrangement joins TRBV3-1 (or the pseudogene TRBV3-2) to TRBJ2-1; 12 bases agree with TRBD2. Germline trimming cut 4 bases from V and 10 bases from J; bases unmatched to any gene: 8. CDR1 and CDR2 (germline): LGHDT, YNNKEL (reference sequence). This CDR3 has 15 residues. This CDR3 is CASSPKPTSGGEQFF. The CDR3 bases are TGTGCCAGCAGCCCGAAGCCCACTAGCGGGGGGGAGCAGTTCTTC.

This chain links TRBV18 with TRBJ1-5, with D possibly matching TRBD1 (5 bases). V was trimmed by 1 base and J by 6 bases, leaving 13 bases between them. Germline loops: CDR1 KGHSH, CDR2 LQKENI. The CDR3 is 15 residues long. CDR3 sequence reads: CASSPQGGEGQPQHF. The CDR3 DNA follows: TGTGCCAGCTCACCACAAGGAGGGGAAGGTCAGCCCCAGCATTTT.

The CDR3 protein is CASRRDRYNEKLFF. CDR3 DNA: TGTGCCAGCAGACGAGACAGATACAATGAAAAACTGTTTTTT. This chain connects TRBV2 to TRBJ1-4, with D perhaps matching TRBD1 (5 bases). The CDR3 totals 14 residues. Germline lookup yields CDR1 SNHLY and CDR2 FYNNEI. Trimming left V 6 bases short and J 5 bases short, with 13 bases between.

The V and J genes are TRBV14 and TRBJ2-7, with unresolved D. The CDR3 is 13 residues long. Trimming stripped 4 bases from V and 9 bases from J, with 16 bases between. In germline, CDR1 is SGHDN, CDR2 FVKESK. CDR3 sequence (DNA): TGTGCCAGCAGCCTGCAAGGAGTTGATGTGCAGTACTTC. This translates into CASSLQGVDVQYF.

Only one count was recorded for this clone. This chain links TRBV29-1 with TRBJ1-1, with 9 nucleotides matching TRBD1. The V gene's germline CDR1 is SQVTM and CDR2 ANQGSEA. V gave up 3 bases and J gave up 6 bases; unmatched junction bases: 2. The CDR3 is made up of 12 amino acids. CDR3 residues: CSVDGDRAEAFF. CDR3 DNA: TGCAGCGTTGATGGGGACAGGGCTGAAGCTTTCTTT.